A single sample is the source of the 23 T cell receptor beta chains below, sequenced in a study of technical replicates of blood from a few donors. The table came from immunoSEQ multiplex PCR; TCRdb's copy has only in-frame clones and leaves some out. The sample has over 85,000 clones; 85% to 95% are singletons. Sequencing was carried out using T cells isolated from PBMCs. All receptors derive from a human donor in good health.

V usage is TRBV9 and J usage is TRBJ1-4; 10 nucleotides agree with TRBD1. The CDR3 has 17 residues. V lost 2 bases to trimming and J lost 0 bases; unmatched junction nucleotides: 4. The germline V gene has CDR1 SGDLS and CDR2 YYNGEE. The CDR3 region is CASSVHGTGATNEKLFF. Written as DNA, the CDR3 is TGTGCCAGCAGCGTCCACGGGACAGGGGCAACTAATGAAAAACTGTTTTTT.

The V and J genes are TRBV5-4 and TRBJ2-5, with D possibly matching TRBD2 (5 bases). CDR1 and CDR2 (germline): SGHNT, YYREEE (reference sequence). This CDR3 has 12 residues. V lost 5 bases and J 0 bases, leaving 5 bases between the germline ends. The CDR3 nucleotides read TGTGCCAGCAGGGACTACCAAGAGACCCAGTACTTC. The encoded protein is CASRDYQETQYF. The complete variable domain, with remaining parts taken from reference TRBV5-4 and TRBJ2-5, reads ETGVTQSPTHLIKTRGQQVTLRCSSQSGHNTVSWYQQALGQGPQFIFQYYREEENGRGNFPPRFSGLQFPNYSSELNVNALELDDSALYLCASRDYQETQYFGPGTRLLVL.

The CDR3 DNA follows: TGCGCCAGCAGCTTGATGGCAGGGGGAGAAAACACCATATATTTT. Protein: CASSLMAGGENTIYF. The chain joins TRBV5-1 to TRBJ1-3; 7 bases line up with TRBD1. Looked up from germline, CDR1 is SGHRS and CDR2 is YFSETQ. The CDR3 sequence is 15 residues long. With 1 base clipped from V and 6 bases from J, the junction kept 7 bases outside the gene matches.

In its sample, this clone was seen once. The chain combines TRBV6-1 with TRBJ2-1, with TRBD2 matching over 14 bases. The germline V gene has CDR1 MNHNS and CDR2 SASEGT. Germline trimming cut 10 bases from V and 7 bases from J; bases unmatched to any gene: 6. CDR3 length equals 14 residues. The CDR3: CATRTSGRYNEQFF. The CDR3 coding sequence is TGTGCCACCAGGACTAGCGGGAGGTATAATGAGCAGTTCTTC.

The genes are TRBV29-1 and TRBJ2-3; TRBD2 is a possible D gene (6 bases). The CDR3 extends over 13 amino acids. Between the trimmed V and J ends, which lost 7 bases and 5 bases, there was a span of 16 bases. Germline CDR1 and CDR2: SQVTM and ANQGSEA. CDR3 DNA: TGCAGCGCCCCGGTGGGGGGAGGAGATACGCAGTATTTT. Translated, it gives CSAPVGGGDTQYF.

CDR3 in DNA: TGTGCTAGTGGTTTGGCTAGCGGGAGGGTAAATGAGCAGTTCTTC. Its translation: CASGLASGRVNEQFF. The genes are TRBV12-5 and TRBJ2-1, with 12 bases matching TRBD2. This CDR3 has 15 residues. Germline-derived CDR1 and CDR2 are LGHNT and FRNRAP. The ends lost 1 base at V and 7 bases at J; junction bases unmatched: 2.

The chain employs TRBV28 and TRBJ1-1, with a tentative D call TRBD1 (6 bases). This CDR3 region has 13 residues. Germline CDR1 reads MDHEN; CDR2 reads SYDVKM. V was cut by 5 bases and J by 5 bases, with 12 bases left in between. CDR3 sequence: CASSMPGVTEAFF. The CDR3 coding sequence is TGTGCCAGCAGTATGCCAGGGGTAACTGAAGCTTTCTTT. Full variable domain (remainder filled in from reference TRBV28 and TRBJ1-1): DVKVTQSSRYLVKRTGEKVFLECVQDMDHENMFWYRQDPGLGLRLIYFSYDVKMKEKGDIPEGYSVSREKKERFSLILESASTNQTSMYLCASSMPGVTEAFFGQGTRLTVV.

The chain combines TRBV19 with TRBJ2-4; D may be TRBD2 (5 bases). CDR3 length: 13 residues. The germline V and J ends were trimmed by 8 bases and 5 bases, with 13 bases remaining between them. Germline V lookup: CDR1 LNHDA, CDR2 SQIVND (reference sequence). CDR3 sequence reads: CASQERAQNIQYF. The CDR3 DNA reads TGTGCCAGTCAGGAGAGGGCACAAAACATTCAGTACTTC.

The chain is built from TRBV7-9 and TRBJ1-3, with 9 nucleotides matching TRBD1. The V gene's germline CDR1 is SEHNR and CDR2 FQNEAQ (reference sequence). The junction had 6 bases not matched to a gene; V was cut back by 5 bases and J by 4 bases. The CDR3 contains 15 residues. In DNA, the CDR3 is TGTGCCAGCAGCCAAGGGACAGGGAACGGAAACACCATATATTTT. Its translation is CASSQGTGNGNTIYF.

The genes are TRBV29-1 and TRBJ2-7; 8 bases line up with TRBD1. The CDR3 runs to 13 residues. The V gene's germline CDR1 is SQVTM and CDR2 ANQGSEA. V trimming: 7 bases; J trimming: 1 base; junction bases outside the gene matches: 6. CDR3 residues: CSARDRTSYEQYF. In DNA form, the CDR3 reads TGCAGCGCCCGGGACAGGACTTCCTACGAGCAGTACTTC.

The V and J genes are TRBV28 and TRBJ2-3; D remains unclear. The CDR3 has 11 residues. The germline V gene has CDR1 MDHEN and CDR2 SYDVKM. Trimming left V 6 bases short and J 3 bases short, with 4 bases between. CDR3 DNA sequence: TGTGCCAGCAGGCAGACAGATACGCAGTATTTT. Protein product: CASRQTDTQYF.

This chain joins TRBV6-5 and TRBJ1-1, with D uncertain. This CDR3 has 15 residues. Germline V gene data show CDR1 as MNHEY and CDR2 as SVGAGI. The ends were cut back, 1 base at V and 4 bases at J, with 13 bases in the middle. The CDR3 is CASSYFGTIGTEAFF. The CDR3 bases are TGTGCCAGCAGTTACTTTGGCACCATTGGCACTGAAGCTTTCTTT.

The gene calls are TRBV29-1 and TRBJ2-5; D is ambiguous. CDR1 and CDR2 (germline): SQVTM, ANQGSEA. The CDR3 runs 12 residues. Deletions cut 0 bases from V and 5 bases from J, with 7 bases between. Here the CDR3 DNA reads TGCAGCGTTGAAGACGGGTGGGAGACCCAGTACTTC. Protein product: CSVEDGWETQYF. Looking up the rest from reference TRBV29-1 and TRBJ2-5 gives the full variable domain: SAVISQKPSRDICQRGTSLTIQCQVDSQVTMMFWYRQQPGQSLTLIATANQGSEATYESGFVIDKFPISRPNLTFSTLTVSNMSPEDSSIYLCSVEDGWETQYFGPGTRLLVL.

This chain joins TRBV5-4 and TRBJ1-2; 8 positions match TRBD1. Germline lookup yields CDR1 SGHNT and CDR2 YYREEE (reference sequence). The trim removed 4 bases at V and 2 bases at J, leaving 1 base unmatched. The CDR3 runs 13 residues. The CDR3, as DNA: TGTGCCAGCAGCAGGACAGGGAACTATGGCTACACCTTC. It specifies CASSRTGNYGYTF.

The chain links TRBV9 to TRBJ2-1, with 10 bases identical to TRBD2. Unmatched junction bases numbered 3, after V lost 3 bases and J lost 9 bases. Germline lookup yields CDR1 SGDLS and CDR2 YYNGEE. The CDR3 length is 13 residues. CDR3 sequence: CASSEASGGEQFF. In DNA form, the CDR3 reads TGTGCCAGCAGCGAGGCTAGCGGGGGTGAGCAGTTCTTC.

The chain combines TRBV28 with TRBJ2-7; 8 bases are a match to TRBD1. Germline V gene lookup returns CDR1 MDHEN and CDR2 SYDVKM. J lost 5 bases, V lost 5 bases, and 8 bases had no gene match. This CDR3 has 14 residues. The CDR3 spells CASSNAGQVDEQYF. The CDR3 DNA is TGTGCCAGCAGTAACGCGGGACAGGTGGACGAGCAGTACTTC.

The CDR3: CASSQESGQGISNEQFF. Here the CDR3 DNA reads TGCGCCAGCAGCCAAGAATCTGGACAGGGAATTTCCAATGAGCAGTTCTTC. This chain connects TRBV4-3 to TRBJ2-1; TRBD1 agrees at 8 bases. J was trimmed by 6 bases and V by 0 bases; bases with no gene match: 10. Germline V gene data show CDR1 as LGHNA and CDR2 as YSLEER. The CDR3 contains 17 residues.

Details on this clone: One junction end does not reproduce the germline sequence, and a read error may be involved. The rearrangement joins TRBV6-5 to TRBJ2-7; 7 bases are a match to TRBD2. CDR1 is MNHEY and CDR2 is SVGAGI in the germline V gene. CDR3 length: 15 amino acids. The CDR3 region is CASSPGLVLSHEQYF. CDR3 coding DNA: TGTGCCAGCAGTCCCGGACTAGTCCTCTCCCACGAGCAGTACTTC.

This chain joins TRBV7-9 and TRBJ1-4; D not certain. Deletions cut 5 bases from V and 8 bases from J, with 18 bases between. CDR3 size: 15 residues. CDR1 and CDR2 from the germline V gene are SEHNR and FQNEAQ (reference sequence). The CDR3 nucleotides are TGTGCCAGCAGCACCCCGGGCCCCGGAGGGGAAAAACTGTTTTTT. Amino acid sequence: CASSTPGPGGEKLFF. The complete variable domain, with remaining parts taken from reference TRBV7-9 and TRBJ1-4, reads DTGVSQNPRHKITKRGQNVTFRCDPISEHNRLYWYRQTLGQGPEFLTYFQNEAQLEKSRLLSDRFSAERPKGSFSTLEIQRTEQGDSAMYLCASSTPGPGGEKLFFGSGTQLSVL.

The V gene is TRBV27, the J gene TRBJ2-1; 8 bases agree with TRBD2. Trimming at V came to 4 bases and at J to 8 bases, leaving 10 bases not matched to a gene. Germline assignment: CDR1 MNHEY and CDR2 SMNVEV (reference sequence). This CDR3 has 15 residues. CDR3 amino acids: CASSSGTRLPYEQFF. In DNA, the CDR3 is TGTGCCAGCAGTTCAGGGACTAGATTGCCCTATGAGCAGTTCTTC.

V usage is TRBV7-2 and J usage is TRBJ2-7; the D is unclear. Germline values: CDR1 SGHTA, CDR2 FQGNSA. This CDR3 has 15 residues. Trimming removed 2 bases from V and 5 bases from J, with 16 bases in between. Here the CDR3 DNA reads TGTGCCAGCAGCTTAAGGTCTTATTGGAGCGACGAGCAGTACTTC. This codes for CASSLRSYWSDEQYF.

This rearrangement joins TRBV5-1 to TRBJ1-1; D might be TRBD1 (5 bases). Trimming shortened V by 5 bases and J by 4 bases, and 18 bases separated the two germline ends. The germline gives CDR1 SGHRS, CDR2 YFSETQ. The CDR3 contains 15 residues. The CDR3 nucleotides read TGCGCCAGCAGGAATATTCAGGGCAGTGGCACTGAAGCTTTCTTT. Translating it yields CASRNIQGSGTEAFF.

This sequence joins TRBV7-9 and TRBJ1-5; D gene uncertain. Per the germline V gene, CDR1 is SEHNR and CDR2 is FQNEAQ (reference sequence). This CDR3 has 13 residues. V was shortened by 4 bases and J by 3 bases, with 7 bases between the two germline ends. The chain's CDR3 is CASSSAANQPQHF. For the CDR3, the DNA is TGTGCCAGCAGCTCGGCGGCCAATCAGCCCCAGCATTTT. The whole variable domain, filled in from reference TRBV7-9 and TRBJ1-5, reads DTGVSQNPRHKITKRGQNVTFRCDPISEHNRLYWYRQTLGQGPEFLTYFQNEAQLEKSRLLSDRFSAERPKGSFSTLEIQRTEQGDSAMYLCASSSAANQPQHFGDGTRLSIL.